Shown below are 11 T cell receptor beta chains from a single sample sequenced in a study of blood T cell repertoires in COVID-19. Produced via immunoSEQ multiplex PCR; TCRdb's table is partial and in-frame only. This table holds over 50,000 clones, about 91% found once. The specimen was peripheral blood. All receptors derive from a man in his fifties with active COVID-19.

The genes are TRBV12-3 or TRBV12-4 and TRBJ2-7; 9 bases align to TRBD2. V gave up 2 bases and J gave up 12 bases; unmatched junction bases: 8. The CDR3 has 13 amino acids. The DNA of the CDR3 is TGTGCCAGCAGTTTATCGGCTAGCGGGGTGTCGTACTTC. Encoded protein: CASSLSASGVSYF.

The V gene is TRBV28, the J gene TRBJ1-3, with 8 positions matching TRBD1. The CDR3 is 16 amino acids. CDR1 and CDR2 (germline): MDHEN, SYDVKM. Germline trimming cut 4 bases from V and 0 bases from J; bases unmatched to any gene: 5. CDR3 in amino acids: CASSSGQGGSGNTIYF. The CDR3 region has the DNA TGTGCCAGCAGTTCAGGACAGGGAGGCTCTGGAAACACCATATATTTT.

The chain recombines TRBV6-6 with TRBJ2-5, with TRBD1 as a possible D gene (5 bases). Germline loops: CDR1 MNHNY, CDR2 SVGAGI (reference sequence). The V end lost 5 bases, the J end lost 2 bases, and 9 bases lay between the germline ends. The CDR3 runs 13 residues. The CDR3 coding sequence is TGTGCCAGCAGTAATCGACAGCAAGAGACCCAGTACTTC. This gives the protein CASSNRQQETQYF.

The V gene is TRBV3-1 (or the pseudogene TRBV3-2), the J gene TRBJ1-5, with TRBD1 identical over 8 bases. The CDR3 covers 17 residues. Germline V CDR1 and CDR2: LGHDT, YNNKEL (reference sequence). Trimming cost V 0 bases and J 7 bases; bases outside gene matches: 11. The CDR3 DNA is TGTGCCAGCAGCCAAGATCTGATCCCAGGGGGCAGACAGCCCCAGCATTTT. It codes for CASSQDLIPGGRQPQHF.

This chain links TRBV6-5 with TRBJ2-7; 7 bases match TRBD2. In germline, CDR1 is MNHEY, CDR2 SVGAGI. CDR3 length equals 14 residues. V was pared by 7 bases and J by 5 bases, with 11 bases of the junction left unmatched. CDR3 DNA: TGTGCCAGCACCGGGTGGGGGGGAAGGGACGAGCAGTACTTC. It encodes CASTGWGGRDEQYF.

This chain uses TRBV7-9 with TRBJ2-3; no definite D call. Germline lookup yields CDR1 SEHNR and CDR2 FQNEAQ (reference sequence). There are 14 residues in the CDR3. V shed 1 base and J shed 5 bases, with 10 bases lying between them. The CDR3 bases are TGTGCCAGCAGCTTAGGGCCGAACAGAGATACGCAGTATTTT. Translating it yields CASSLGPNRDTQYF.

The V and J genes are TRBV5-6 and TRBJ2-1; 8 bases fit TRBD2. From germline, CDR1 is SGHDT and CDR2 YYEEEE. Trimming removed 5 bases from V and 4 bases from J; junction bases left unmatched: 8. CDR3 length equals 15 residues. The CDR3 spells CASRSGGRSYNEQFF. The CDR3, as DNA: TGTGCCAGCAGGTCAGGCGGGAGGTCTTACAATGAGCAGTTCTTC.

The rearrangement links TRBV5-4 to TRBJ2-5, with 9 bases identical to TRBD2. This CDR3 has 18 residues. The V and J ends lost 4 bases and 5 bases, in that order; junction bases with no gene match: 18. Germline V gives CDR1 SGHNT, CDR2 YYREEE (reference sequence). The CDR3 nucleotides are TGTGCCAGCAGCCCCCGGGGTAGCGGGAGCCCTCGGCGGGAGACCCAGTACTTC. It is translated as CASSPRGSGSPRRETQYF.

This clone has only a few counts. V is TRBV7-2 and J is TRBJ1-2; D is undetermined. Trimming pared 2 bases from V and 3 bases from J, leaving 7 bases between. Germline loops: CDR1 SGHTA, CDR2 FQGNSA. CDR3 length equals 13 residues. CDR3 in amino acids: CASSLMLDYGYTF. The CDR3 nucleotides are TGTGCCAGCAGCTTAATGTTAGACTATGGCTACACCTTC. Combining the CDR3 with reference TRBV7-2 and TRBJ1-2 gives the whole variable domain GAGVSQSPSNKVTEKGKDVELRCDPISGHTALYWYRQSLGQGLEFLIYFQGNSAPDKSGLPSDRFSAERTGGSVSTLTIQRTQQEDSAVYLCASSLMLDYGYTFGSGTRLTVV.

Details on this clone: At one end the junction does not follow the germline gene, possibly because of a read error. This chain links TRBV27 with TRBJ2-7, with D maybe TRBD2 (5 bases). CDR1 is MNHEY, CDR2 SMNVEV, per germline (reference sequence). The CDR3 has 14 residues. The CDR3 sequence: CASSLFSRDYGQYF. In nucleotides, the CDR3 is TGTGCCAGCAGTTTATTTTCCAGAGACTACGGGCAGTACTTC.

The chain has TRBV7-2 and TRBJ2-7; the match to TRBD2 covers 9 bases. V was clipped by 1 base and J by 2 bases; unmatched bases: 3. Germline V gene lookup returns CDR1 SGHTA and CDR2 FQGNSA. The CDR3 has 15 residues. The CDR3 region has the DNA TGTGCCAGCAGCTTAGGGGCTAGCGGGGCCTACGAGCAGTACTTC. Amino acid sequence: CASSLGASGAYEQYF.